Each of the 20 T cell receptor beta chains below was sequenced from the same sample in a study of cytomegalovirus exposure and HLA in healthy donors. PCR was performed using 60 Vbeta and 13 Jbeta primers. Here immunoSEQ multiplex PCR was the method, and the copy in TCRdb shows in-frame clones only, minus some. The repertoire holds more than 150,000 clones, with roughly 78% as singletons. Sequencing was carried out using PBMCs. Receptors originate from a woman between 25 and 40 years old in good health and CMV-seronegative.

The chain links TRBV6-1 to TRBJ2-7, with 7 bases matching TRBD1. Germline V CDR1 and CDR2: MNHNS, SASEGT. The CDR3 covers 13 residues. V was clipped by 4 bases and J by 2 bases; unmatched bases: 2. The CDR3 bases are TGTGCCAGCAGTGGGGACAGACCCTACGAGCAGTACTTC. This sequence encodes CASSGDRPYEQYF.

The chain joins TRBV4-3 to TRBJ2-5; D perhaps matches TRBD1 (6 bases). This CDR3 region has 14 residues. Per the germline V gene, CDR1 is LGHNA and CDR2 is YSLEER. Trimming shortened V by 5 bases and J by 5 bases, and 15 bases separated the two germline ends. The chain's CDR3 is CASSATHRVETQYF. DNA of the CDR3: TGCGCCAGCAGCGCAACCCACAGGGTCGAGACCCAGTACTTC.

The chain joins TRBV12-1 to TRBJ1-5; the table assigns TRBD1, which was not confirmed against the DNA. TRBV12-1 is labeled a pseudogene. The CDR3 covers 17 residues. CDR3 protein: CASSYGTGDFGNQPQHF. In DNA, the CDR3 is TGTGCCAGCAGCTACGGGACAGGGGATTTCGGAAATCAGCCCCAGCATTTT.

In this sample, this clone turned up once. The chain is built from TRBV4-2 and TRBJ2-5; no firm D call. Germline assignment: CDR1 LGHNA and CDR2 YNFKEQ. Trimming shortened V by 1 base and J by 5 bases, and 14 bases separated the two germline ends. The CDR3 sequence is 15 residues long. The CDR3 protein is CASSQVAEFWETQYF. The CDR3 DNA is TGTGCCAGCAGCCAAGTAGCAGAGTTCTGGGAGACCCAGTACTTC.

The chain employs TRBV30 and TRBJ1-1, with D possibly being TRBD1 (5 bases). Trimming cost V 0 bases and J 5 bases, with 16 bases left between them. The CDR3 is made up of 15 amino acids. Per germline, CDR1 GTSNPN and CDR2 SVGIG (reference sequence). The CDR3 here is CAWSVLLGAGTEAFF. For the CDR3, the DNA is TGTGCCTGGAGTGTACTTCTAGGGGCAGGAACTGAAGCTTTCTTT.

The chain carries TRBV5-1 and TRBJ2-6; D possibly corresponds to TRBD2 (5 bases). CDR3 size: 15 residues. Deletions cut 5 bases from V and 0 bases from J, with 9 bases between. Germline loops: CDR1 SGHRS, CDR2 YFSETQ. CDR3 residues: CASRGTSSGANVLTF. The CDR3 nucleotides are TGCGCCAGCAGGGGCACTAGCTCTGGGGCCAACGTCCTGACTTTC.

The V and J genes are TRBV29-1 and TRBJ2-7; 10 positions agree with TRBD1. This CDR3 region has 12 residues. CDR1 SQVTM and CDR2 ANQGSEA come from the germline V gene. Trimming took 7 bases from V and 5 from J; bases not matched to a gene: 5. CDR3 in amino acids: CSAGQGDNEQYF. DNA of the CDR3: TGCAGCGCCGGACAGGGGGACAACGAGCAGTACTTC.

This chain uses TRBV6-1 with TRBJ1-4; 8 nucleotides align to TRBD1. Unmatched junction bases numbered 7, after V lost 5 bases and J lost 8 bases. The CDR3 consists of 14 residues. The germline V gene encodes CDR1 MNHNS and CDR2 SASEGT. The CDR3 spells CASSRTGQREKLFF. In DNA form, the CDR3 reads TGTGCCAGCAGTAGGACAGGGCAGCGAGAAAAACTGTTTTTT.

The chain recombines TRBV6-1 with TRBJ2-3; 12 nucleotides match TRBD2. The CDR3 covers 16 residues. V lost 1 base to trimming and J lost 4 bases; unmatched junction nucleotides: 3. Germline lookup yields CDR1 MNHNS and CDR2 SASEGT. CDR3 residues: CASSEGLAGVSDTQYF. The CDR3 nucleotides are TGTGCCAGCAGTGAAGGACTAGCGGGGGTGTCAGATACGCAGTATTTT.

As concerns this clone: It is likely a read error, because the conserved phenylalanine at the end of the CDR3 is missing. This chain's CDR3 is CAWRSRQGGHTDTQYV. Here the CDR3 DNA reads TGTGCCTGGAGATCCAGGCAGGGAGGACACACAGATACGCAGTATGTT. The genes are TRBV30 and TRBJ2-3; perhaps TRBD2 as D (6 bases). The CDR3 is 16 amino acids. The germline V gene encodes CDR1 GTSNPN and CDR2 SVGIG (reference sequence). Trimming cost V 3 bases and J 2 bases, with 18 bases left between them.

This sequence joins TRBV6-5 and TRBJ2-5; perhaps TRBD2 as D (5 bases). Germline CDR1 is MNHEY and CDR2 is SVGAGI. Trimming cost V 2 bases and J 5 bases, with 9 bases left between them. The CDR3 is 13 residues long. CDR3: CASSYVPGETQYF. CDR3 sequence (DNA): TGTGCCAGCAGTTACGTTCCGGGGGAGACCCAGTACTTC.

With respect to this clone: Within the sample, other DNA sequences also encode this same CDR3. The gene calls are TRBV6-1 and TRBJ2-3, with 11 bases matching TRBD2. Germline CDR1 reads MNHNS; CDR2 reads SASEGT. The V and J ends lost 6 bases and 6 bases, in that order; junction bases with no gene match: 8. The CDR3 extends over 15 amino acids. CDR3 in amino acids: CASSPLAGGPDTQYF. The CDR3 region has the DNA TGTGCCAGCAGCCCCCTAGCGGGGGGCCCTGATACGCAGTATTTT.

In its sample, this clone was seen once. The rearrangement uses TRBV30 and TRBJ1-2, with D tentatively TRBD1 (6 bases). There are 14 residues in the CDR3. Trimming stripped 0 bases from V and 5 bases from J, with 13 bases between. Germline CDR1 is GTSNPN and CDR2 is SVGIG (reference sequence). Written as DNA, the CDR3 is TGTGCCTGGAGTGTCGGAGCTACAGGGTATGGCTACACCTTC. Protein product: CAWSVGATGYGYTF.

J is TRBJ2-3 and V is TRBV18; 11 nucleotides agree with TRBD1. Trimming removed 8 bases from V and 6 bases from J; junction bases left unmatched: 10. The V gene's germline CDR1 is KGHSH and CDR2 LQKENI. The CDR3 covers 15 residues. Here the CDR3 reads CASAQGQGAGDTQYF. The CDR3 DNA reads TGTGCCAGCGCCCAAGGACAGGGGGCTGGCGATACGCAGTATTTT.

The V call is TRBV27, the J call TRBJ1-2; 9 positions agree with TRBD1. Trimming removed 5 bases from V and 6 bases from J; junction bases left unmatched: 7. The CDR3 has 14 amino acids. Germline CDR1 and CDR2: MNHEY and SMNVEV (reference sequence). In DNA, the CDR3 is TGTGCCAGCAGTCGGCCGGGACAGGGTAATGGCTACACCTTC. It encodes CASSRPGQGNGYTF.

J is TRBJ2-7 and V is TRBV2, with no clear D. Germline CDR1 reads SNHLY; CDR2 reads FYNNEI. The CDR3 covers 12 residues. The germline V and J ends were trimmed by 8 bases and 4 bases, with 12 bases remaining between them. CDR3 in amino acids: CASQEGLYEQYF. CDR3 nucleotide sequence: TGTGCCAGCCAGGAAGGCTTGTACGAGCAGTACTTC.

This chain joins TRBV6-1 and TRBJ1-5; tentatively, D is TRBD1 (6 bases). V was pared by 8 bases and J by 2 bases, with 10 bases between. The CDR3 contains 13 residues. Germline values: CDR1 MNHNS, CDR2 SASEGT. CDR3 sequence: CASLPGGNQPQHF. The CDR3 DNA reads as TGTGCCAGCCTTCCAGGGGGCAATCAGCCCCAGCATTTT.

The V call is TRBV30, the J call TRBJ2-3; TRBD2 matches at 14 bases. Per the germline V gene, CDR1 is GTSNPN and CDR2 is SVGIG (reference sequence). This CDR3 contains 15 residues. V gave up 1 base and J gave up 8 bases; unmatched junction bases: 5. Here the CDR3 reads CAWSARLAGGGTQYF. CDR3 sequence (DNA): TGTGCCTGGAGTGCGAGACTAGCGGGGGGGGGTACGCAGTATTTT. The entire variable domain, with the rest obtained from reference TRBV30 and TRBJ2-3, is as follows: SQTIHQWPATLVQPVGSPLSLECTVEGTSNPNLYWYRQAAGRGLQLLFYSVGIGQISSEVPQNLSASRPQDRQFILSSKKLLLSDSGFYLCAWSARLAGGGTQYFGPGTRLTVL.

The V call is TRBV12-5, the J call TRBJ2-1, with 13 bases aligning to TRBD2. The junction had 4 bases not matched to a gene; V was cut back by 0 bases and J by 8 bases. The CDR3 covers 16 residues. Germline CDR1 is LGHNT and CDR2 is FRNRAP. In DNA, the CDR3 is TGTGCTAGTGGTTTGGTTACTAGCGGGGGGGCCCATGAGCAGTTCTTC. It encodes CASGLVTSGGAHEQFF. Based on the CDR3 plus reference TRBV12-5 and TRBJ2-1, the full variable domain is DARVTQTPRHKVTEMGQEVTMRCQPILGHNTVFWYRQTMMQGLELLAYFRNRAPLDDSGMPKDRFSAEMPDATLATLKIQPSEPRDSAVYFCASGLVTSGGAHEQFFGPGTRLTVL.

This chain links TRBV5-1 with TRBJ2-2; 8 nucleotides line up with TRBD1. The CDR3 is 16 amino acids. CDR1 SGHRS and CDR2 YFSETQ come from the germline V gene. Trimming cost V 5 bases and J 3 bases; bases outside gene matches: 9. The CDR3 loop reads CASRFSTGDYTGELFF. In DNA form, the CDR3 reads TGCGCCAGCAGATTTTCGACAGGGGATTACACCGGGGAGCTGTTTTTT.